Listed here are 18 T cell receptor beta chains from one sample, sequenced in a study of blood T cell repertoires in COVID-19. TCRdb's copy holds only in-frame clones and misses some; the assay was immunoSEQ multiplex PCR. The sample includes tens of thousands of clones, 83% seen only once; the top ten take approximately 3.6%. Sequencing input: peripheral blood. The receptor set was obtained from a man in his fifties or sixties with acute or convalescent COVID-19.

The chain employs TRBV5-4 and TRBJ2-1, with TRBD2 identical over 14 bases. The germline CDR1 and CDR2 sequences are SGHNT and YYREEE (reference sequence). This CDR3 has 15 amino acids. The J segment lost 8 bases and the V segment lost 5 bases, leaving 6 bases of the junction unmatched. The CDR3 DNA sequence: TGTGCCAGCAGACGAGGACTAGCGGGAGGCGATGAGCAGTTCTTC. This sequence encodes CASRRGLAGGDEQFF.

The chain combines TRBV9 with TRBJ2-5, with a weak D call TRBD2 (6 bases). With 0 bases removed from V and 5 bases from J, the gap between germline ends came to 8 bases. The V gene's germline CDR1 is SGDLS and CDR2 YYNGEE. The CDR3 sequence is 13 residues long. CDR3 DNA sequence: TGTGCCAGCAGCGTAGCGGGAGCGGAGACCCAGTACTTC. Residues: CASSVAGAETQYF.

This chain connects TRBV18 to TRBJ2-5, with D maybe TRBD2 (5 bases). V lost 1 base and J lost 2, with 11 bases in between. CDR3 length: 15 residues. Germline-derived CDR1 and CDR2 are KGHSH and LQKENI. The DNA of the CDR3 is TGTGCCAGCTCACCACATCCCGGGGAACAAGAGACCCAGTACTTC. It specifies CASSPHPGEQETQYF.

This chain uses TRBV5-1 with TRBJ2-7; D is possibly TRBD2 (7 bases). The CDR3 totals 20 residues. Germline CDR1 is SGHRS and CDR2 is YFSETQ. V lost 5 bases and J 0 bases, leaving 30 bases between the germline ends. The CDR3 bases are TGCGCCAGCAGGCACCTCTATCAAGGGGGGAGCGGGAAAGACTCCTACGAGCAGTACTTC. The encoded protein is CASRHLYQGGSGKDSYEQYF.

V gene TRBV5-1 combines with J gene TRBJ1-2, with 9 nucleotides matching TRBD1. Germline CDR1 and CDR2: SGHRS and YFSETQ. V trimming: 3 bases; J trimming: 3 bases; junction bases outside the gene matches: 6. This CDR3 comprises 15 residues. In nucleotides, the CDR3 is TGCGCCAGCAGCTCCTACAGGGGGCAGGACTATGGCTACACCTTC. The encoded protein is CASSSYRGQDYGYTF. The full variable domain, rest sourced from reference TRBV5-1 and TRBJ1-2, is KAGVTQTPRYLIKTRGQQVTLSCSPISGHRSVSWYQQTPGQGLQFLFEYFSETQRNKGNFPGRFSGRQFSNSRSEMNVSTLELGDSALYLCASSSYRGQDYGYTFGSGTRLTVV.

DNA of the CDR3: TGTGCCAGCAGCCCACAGACAGGGGGCCGCGAGCAGTACTTC. Translation gives CASSPQTGGREQYF. This chain joins TRBV11-2 and TRBJ2-7; 10 bases agree with TRBD1. Trimming cost V 5 bases and J 6 bases; bases outside gene matches: 7. The CDR3 totals 14 residues. Germline V gives CDR1 SGHAT, CDR2 FQNNGV.

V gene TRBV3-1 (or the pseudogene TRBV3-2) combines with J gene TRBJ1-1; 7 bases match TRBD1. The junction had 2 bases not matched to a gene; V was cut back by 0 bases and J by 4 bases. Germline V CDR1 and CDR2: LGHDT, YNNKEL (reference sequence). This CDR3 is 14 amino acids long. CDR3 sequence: CASSQEAGGTEAFF. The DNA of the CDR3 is TGTGCCAGCAGCCAAGAGGCAGGGGGCACTGAAGCTTTCTTT.

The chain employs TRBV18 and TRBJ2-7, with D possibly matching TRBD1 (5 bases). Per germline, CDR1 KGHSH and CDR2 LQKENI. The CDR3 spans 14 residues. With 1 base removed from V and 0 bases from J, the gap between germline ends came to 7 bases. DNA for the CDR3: TGTGCCAGCTCACCACGGCAGGGCTCCTACGAGCAGTACTTC. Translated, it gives CASSPRQGSYEQYF.

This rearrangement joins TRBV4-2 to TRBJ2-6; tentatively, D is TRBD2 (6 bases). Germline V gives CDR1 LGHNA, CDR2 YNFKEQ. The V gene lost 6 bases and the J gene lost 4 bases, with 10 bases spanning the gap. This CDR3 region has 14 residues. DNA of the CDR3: TGTGCCAGCAGTCCGGCGGGGGGGGCCAACGTCCTGACTTTC. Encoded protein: CASSPAGGANVLTF.

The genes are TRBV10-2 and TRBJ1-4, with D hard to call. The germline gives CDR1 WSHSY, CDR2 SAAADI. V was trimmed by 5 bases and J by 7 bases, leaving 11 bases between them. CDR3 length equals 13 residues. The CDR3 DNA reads TGCGCCAGCAGTTCCAATCGGGGTGAAAAACTGTTTTTT. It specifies CASSSNRGEKLFF.

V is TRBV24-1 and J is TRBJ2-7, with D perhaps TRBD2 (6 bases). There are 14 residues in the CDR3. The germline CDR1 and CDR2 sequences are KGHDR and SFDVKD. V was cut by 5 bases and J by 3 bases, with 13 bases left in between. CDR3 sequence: CATSGGDSSYEQYF. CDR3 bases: TGTGCCACCAGTGGAGGGGACTCCAGCTACGAGCAGTACTTC.

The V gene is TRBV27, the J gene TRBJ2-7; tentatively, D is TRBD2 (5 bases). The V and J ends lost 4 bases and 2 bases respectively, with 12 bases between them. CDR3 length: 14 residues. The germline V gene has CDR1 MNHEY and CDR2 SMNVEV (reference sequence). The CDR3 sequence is CASSSPDSTYEQYF. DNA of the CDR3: TGTGCCAGCAGTTCCCCGGACTCGACCTACGAGCAGTACTTC.

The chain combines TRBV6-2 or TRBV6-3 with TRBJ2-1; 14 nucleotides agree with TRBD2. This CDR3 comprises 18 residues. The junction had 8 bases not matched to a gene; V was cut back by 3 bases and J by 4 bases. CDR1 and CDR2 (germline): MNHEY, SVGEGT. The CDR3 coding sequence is TGTGCCAGCAGTTATCCTGGACTAGCGGGAGGTTCTTACAATGAGCAGTTCTTC. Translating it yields CASSYPGLAGGSYNEQFF.

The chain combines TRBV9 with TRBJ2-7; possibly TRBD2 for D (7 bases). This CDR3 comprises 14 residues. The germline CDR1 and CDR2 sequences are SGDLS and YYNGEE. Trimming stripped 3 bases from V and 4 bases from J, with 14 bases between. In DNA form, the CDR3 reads TGTGCCAGCAGCGAGGGGGGGTACGAATACGAGCAGTACTTC. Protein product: CASSEGGYEYEQYF.

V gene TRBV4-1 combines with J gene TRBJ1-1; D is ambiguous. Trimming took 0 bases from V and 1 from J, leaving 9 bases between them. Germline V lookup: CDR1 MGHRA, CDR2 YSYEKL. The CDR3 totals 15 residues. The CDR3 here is CASSQERVGNTEAFF. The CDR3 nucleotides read TGCGCCAGCAGCCAAGAGAGGGTCGGGAACACTGAAGCTTTCTTT.

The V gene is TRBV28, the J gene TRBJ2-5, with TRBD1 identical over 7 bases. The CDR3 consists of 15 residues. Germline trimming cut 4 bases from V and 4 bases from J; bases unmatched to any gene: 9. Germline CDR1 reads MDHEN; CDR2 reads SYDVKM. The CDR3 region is CASSSTGTAIETQYF. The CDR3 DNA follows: TGTGCCAGCAGTTCGACCGGGACAGCGATAGAGACCCAGTACTTC.

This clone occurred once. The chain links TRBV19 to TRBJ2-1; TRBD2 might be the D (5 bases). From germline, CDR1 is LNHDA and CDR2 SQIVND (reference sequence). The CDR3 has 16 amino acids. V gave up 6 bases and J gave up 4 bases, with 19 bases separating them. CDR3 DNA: TGTGCCAGTAGCCCACCCGAGGCGCGGGTATACAATGAGCAGTTCTTC. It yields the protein CASSPPEARVYNEQFF.

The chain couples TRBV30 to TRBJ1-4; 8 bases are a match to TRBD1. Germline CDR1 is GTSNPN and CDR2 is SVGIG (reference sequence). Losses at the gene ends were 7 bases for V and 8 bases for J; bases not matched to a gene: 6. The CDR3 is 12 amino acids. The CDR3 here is CASGQGGEKLFF. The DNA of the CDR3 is TGTGCCTCCGGACAGGGAGGGGAAAAACTGTTTTTT. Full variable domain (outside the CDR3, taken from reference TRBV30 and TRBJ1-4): SQTIHQWPATLVQPVGSPLSLECTVEGTSNPNLYWYRQAAGRGLQLLFYSVGIGQISSEVPQNLSASRPQDRQFILSSKKLLLSDSGFYLCASGQGGEKLFFGSGTQLSVL.